This T cell receptor beta chain is drawn from a study of T cell responses to AZD1222 COVID-19 vaccine (dated by TCRdb to the early 2020s). With regard to the full study: AZD1222 recipients whose second dose came at about 4 weeks and those whose second dose came at about 12 weeks were combined into one group, since spike-specific TCR depth and breadth did not differ between the two schedules. TCR sequencing covered some 250 trial participants: 207 given two doses of AZD1222 and about 26 given two doses of MenACWY control vaccine. Trial participants were enrolled by age into 18-55, 56-69 and 70-plus year subgroups, with 148, 28 and 57 TCR-sequenced participants respectively. What the study reported, not specific to this receptor: Vaccine-associated CD4 TCRs spanned the whole spike protein, with dominant responses in regions 160-218 and 743-854. Conclusions about previously exposed vaccinees are limited, since just a handful of AZD1222 recipients were seropositive for SARS-CoV-2 at baseline. Because no day 14 peak-response samples were available, repertoires were characterized only after the peak T cell response. Epitopes outside the regions mutated in the B.1.351 and B.1.1.7 variants were reportedly recognized by nearly half of the unique spike-specific TCRs. The 56-69-year group was small, and its depth increase did not reach significance, likely because of low power. Participants were mostly white British and included more females than males, and it was suggested by the authors that clonal diversity may have been underestimated. Spike-specific TCR breadth and depth rose significantly after two AZD1222 doses compared with day 0 and with MenACWY recipients.

Looking up the germline V gene yields CDR1 SNHLY and CDR2 FYNNEI. The CDR3 sequence holds 14 residues, the cysteine and phenylalanine included. The CDR3 DNA has 42 bases and is translated from base 1. Trimming at the junction amounts to 7 bases on V and 1 base on J, and the germline ends lie 13 bases apart. The CDR3 regions of human TCRbeta chains were analyzed by immunosequencing. Under the source paper's analysis protocol: TCRs in the repertoires were matched against a reference library of SARS-CoV-2-specific TCRs that had been generated with the MIRA antigen-specificity platform. Breadth meant the fraction of unique TCRs that were SARS-CoV-2-associated, whereas depth meant the fraction of total T cells that were SARS-CoV-2-associated. Using the MIRA data, every spike-specific TCR was mapped to the spike region that the TCR reacted to and assigned to either a CD4 or a CD8 class. Log10-transformed breadth and depth values were compared by one-way ANOVA with Sidak's multiple comparisons tests. TCRdb obtained this table from immuneACCESS and retained in-frame rearrangements with V and J assigned. These tables miss some clones; where compared with another copy, unresolved V genes account for less than half of the shortfall, and the remainder is unexplained. V, J and clone size derive from that table, while D and trimming were established from the DNA sequence. For this sample the table gives more than 95,000 clones, of which 93% were detected only once. The ten largest make up less than 6.5% of the sample.

The table lists this clone with a few counts. Its antigen specificity is not known. It has no much larger one-base neighbor in the sample; base qualities were not kept. This sample's time point label indicates: baseline before first vaccination. Vaccinee samples were obtained from the UK trials COV001 and COV002, which included a single-blind randomized controlled phase 2/3 trial of AZD1222 (ChAdOx1 nCoV-19) in healthy adults. For TCRbeta chain sequencing, PBMC samples from trial participants were taken at day 0 and at day 28 after the second dose. Sample: peripheral blood, taken on day 0 of AZD1222 vaccination. This TCR was sampled from an adult in good health. The chain links TRBV2 with TRBJ1-2, with the D gene uncertain. CDR3 reads: CASTTDGDNYGYTF. The sequenced DNA is TGTGCCAGCACCACCGACGGGGATAACTATGGCTACACCTTC.